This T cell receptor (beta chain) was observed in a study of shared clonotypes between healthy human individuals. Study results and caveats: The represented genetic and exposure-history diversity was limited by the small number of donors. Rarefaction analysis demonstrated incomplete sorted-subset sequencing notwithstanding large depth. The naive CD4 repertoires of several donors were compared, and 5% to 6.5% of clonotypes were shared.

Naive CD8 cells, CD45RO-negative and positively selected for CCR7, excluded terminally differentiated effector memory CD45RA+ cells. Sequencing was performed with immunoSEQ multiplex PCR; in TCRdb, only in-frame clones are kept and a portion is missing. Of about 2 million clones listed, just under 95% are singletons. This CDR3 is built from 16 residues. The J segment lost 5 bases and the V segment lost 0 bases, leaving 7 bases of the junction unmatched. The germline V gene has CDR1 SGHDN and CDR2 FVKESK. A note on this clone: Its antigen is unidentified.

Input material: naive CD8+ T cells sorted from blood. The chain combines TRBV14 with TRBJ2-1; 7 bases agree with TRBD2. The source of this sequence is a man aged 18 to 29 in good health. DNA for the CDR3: TGTGCCAGCAGCCAAGAGGGGGAGGGCGGGGACAATGAGCAGTTCTTC. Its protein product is CASSQEGEGGDNEQFF. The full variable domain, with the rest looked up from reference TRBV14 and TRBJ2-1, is EAGVTQFPSHSVIEKGQTVTLRCDPISGHDNLYWYRRVMGKEIKFLLHFVKESKQDESGMPNNRFLAERTGGTYSTLKVQPAELEDSGVYFCASSQEGEGGDNEQFFGPGTRLTVL.